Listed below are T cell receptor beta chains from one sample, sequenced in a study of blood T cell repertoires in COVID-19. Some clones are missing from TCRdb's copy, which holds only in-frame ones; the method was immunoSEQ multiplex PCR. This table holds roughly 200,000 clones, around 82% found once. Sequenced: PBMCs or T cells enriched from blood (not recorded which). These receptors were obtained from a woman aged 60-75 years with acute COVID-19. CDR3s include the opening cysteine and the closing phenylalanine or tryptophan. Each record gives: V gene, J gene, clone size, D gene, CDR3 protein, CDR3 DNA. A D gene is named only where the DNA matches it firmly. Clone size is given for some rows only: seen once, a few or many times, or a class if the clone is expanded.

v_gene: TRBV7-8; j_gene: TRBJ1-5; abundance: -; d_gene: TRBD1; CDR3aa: CASSLLRQGAGNQPQHF; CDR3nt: TGTGCCAGCAGCTTGCTACGGCAGGGGGCAGGCAATCAGCCCCAGCATTTT
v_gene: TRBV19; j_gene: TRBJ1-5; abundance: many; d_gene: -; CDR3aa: CASSIKQSGQPQHF; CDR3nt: TGTGCCAGTAGTATCAAACAGAGCGGACAGCCCCAGCATTTT
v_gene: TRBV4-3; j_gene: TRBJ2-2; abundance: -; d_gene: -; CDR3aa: CASSRQDRNTGELFF; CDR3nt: TGCGCCAGCAGCCGCCAAGACAGGAACACCGGGGAGCTGTTTTTT
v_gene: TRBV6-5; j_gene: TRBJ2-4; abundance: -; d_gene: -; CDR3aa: CASSSPGSTKNIQYF; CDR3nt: TGTGCCAGCAGCTCTCCGGGGTCTACCAAAAACATTCAGTACTTC
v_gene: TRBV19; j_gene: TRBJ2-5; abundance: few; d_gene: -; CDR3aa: CASSILGGETQYF; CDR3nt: TGTGCCAGTAGTATTTTAGGGGGAGAGACCCAGTACTTC
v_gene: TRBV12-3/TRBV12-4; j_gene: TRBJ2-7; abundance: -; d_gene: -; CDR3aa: CASRPHGYEQYF; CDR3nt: TGTGCCAGCAGACCCCACGGCTACGAGCAGTACTTC
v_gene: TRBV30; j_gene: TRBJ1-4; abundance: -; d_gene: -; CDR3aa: CAWSAGSTNEKLFF; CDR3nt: TGTGCCTGGAGTGCGGGGTCTACTAATGAAAAACTGTTTTTT
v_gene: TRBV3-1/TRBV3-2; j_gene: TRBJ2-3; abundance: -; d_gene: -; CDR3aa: CASSQELGGDKWQYF; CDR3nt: TGTGCCAGCAGCCAAGAATTGGGGGGAGATAAGTGGCAGTATTTT
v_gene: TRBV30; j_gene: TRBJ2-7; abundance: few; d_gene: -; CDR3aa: CAWGEGALASAQQYF; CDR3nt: TGTGCCTGGGGCGAAGGGGCTCTAGCGTCCGCCCAGCAGTACTTC
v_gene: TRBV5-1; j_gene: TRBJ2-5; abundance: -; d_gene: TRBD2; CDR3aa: CASSWEGETQYF; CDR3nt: TGCGCCAGCAGCTGGGAGGGAGAGACCCAGTACTTC
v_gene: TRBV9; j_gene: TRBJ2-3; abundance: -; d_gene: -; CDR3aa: CASSARGGDTQYF; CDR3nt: TGTGCCAGCAGCGCCCGAGGCGGGGATACGCAGTATTTT
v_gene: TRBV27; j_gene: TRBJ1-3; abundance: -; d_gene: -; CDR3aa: CASSPLSSGNTIYF; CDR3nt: TGTGCCAGCAGTCCCCTTAGCTCTGGAAACACCATATATTTT
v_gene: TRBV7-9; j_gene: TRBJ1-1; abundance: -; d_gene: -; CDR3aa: CASSLDRATIRAFF; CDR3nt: TGTGCCAGCAGCTTAGACAGGGCGACAATTCGGGCTTTCTTT
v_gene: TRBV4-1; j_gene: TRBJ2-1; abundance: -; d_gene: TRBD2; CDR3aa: CASSFRTSGRYEQFF; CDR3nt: TGCGCCAGCAGCTTTAGGACTAGCGGGAGATATGAGCAGTTCTTC
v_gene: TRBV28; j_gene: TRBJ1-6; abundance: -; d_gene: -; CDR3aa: CASSFFWDTEGNSPLHF; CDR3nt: TGTGCCAGCAGTTTCTTTTGGGACACCGAGGGTAATTCACCCCTCCACTTT
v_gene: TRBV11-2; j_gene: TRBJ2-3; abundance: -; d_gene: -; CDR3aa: CASSLAYSQAHTQYF; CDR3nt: TGTGCCAGCAGCTTAGCGTACAGCCAGGCTCATACGCAGTATTTT
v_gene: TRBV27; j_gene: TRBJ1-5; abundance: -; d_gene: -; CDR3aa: CASSLAPWGGNQPQHF; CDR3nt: TGTGCCAGCAGTTTGGCACCCTGGGGGGGCAATCAGCCCCAGCATTTT
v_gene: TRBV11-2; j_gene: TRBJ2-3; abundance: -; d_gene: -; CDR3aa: CASSNLGSKDTQYF; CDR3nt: TGTGCCAGCAGCAATCTAGGGAGTAAAGATACGCAGTATTTT
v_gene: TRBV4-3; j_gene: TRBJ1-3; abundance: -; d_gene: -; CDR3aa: CASSPGGEPGNTIYF; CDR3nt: TGCGCCAGCAGCCCTGGGGGGGAGCCTGGAAACACCATATATTTT
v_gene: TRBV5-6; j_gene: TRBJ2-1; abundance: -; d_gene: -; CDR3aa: CASSLGLLYNEQFF; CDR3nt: TGTGCCAGCAGTTTGGGACTCCTCTACAATGAGCAGTTCTTC
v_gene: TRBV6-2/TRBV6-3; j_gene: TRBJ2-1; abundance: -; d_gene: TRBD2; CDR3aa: CASSPIPLLAGAYNEQFF; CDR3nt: TGTGCCAGCAGTCCGATCCCTCTCCTAGCGGGAGCGTACAATGAGCAGTTCTTC
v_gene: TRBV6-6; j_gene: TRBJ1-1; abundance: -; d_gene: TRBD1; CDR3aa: CASSTRQGTTEAFF; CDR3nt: TGTGCCAGCAGCACCCGACAGGGAACCACTGAAGCTTTCTTT
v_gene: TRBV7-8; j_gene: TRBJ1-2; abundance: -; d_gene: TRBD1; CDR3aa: CASSLAGQGIGYTF; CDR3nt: TGTGCCAGCAGCTTAGCCGGACAGGGAATCGGCTACACCTTC
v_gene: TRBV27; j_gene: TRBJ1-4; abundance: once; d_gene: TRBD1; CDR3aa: CASSLSRQGLTNEKLFF; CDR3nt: TGTGCCAGCAGTTTATCCCGACAGGGGCTTACTAATGAAAAACTGTTTTTT
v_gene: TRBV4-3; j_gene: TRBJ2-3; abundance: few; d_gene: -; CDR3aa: CASSLNILDTQYF; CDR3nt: TGCGCCAGCAGCCTTAATATCCTCGATACGCAGTATTTT
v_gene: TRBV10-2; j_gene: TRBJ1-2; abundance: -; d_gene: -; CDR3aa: CASSGPRGVYGYTF; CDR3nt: TGCGCCAGCAGTGGCCCCCGGGGAGTCTATGGCTACACCTTC
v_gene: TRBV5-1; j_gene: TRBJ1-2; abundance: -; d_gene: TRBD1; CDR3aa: CASPPGLMKSGQGDGYTF; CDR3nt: TGCGCCAGCCCCCCCGGCCTGATGAAATCGGGACAGGGCGATGGCTACACCTTC
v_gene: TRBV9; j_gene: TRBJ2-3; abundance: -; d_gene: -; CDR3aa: CASSLPPLGRMNTDTQYF; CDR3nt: TGTGCCAGCAGCCTCCCCCCCCTGGGGCGAATGAACACAGATACGCAGTATTTT
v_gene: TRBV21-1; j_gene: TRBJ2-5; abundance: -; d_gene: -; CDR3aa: CASSFQTLGTGNKVTQETQYF; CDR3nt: TGTGCCAGCAGCTTTCAAACCCTCGGGACAGGGAATAAAGTCACCCAAGAGACCCAGTACTTC
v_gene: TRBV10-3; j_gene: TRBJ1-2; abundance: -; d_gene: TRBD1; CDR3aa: CATMLTFNRGVSNYGYTF; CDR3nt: TGTGCCACCATGCTTACGTTCAACAGGGGTGTGAGCAACTATGGCTACACCTTC
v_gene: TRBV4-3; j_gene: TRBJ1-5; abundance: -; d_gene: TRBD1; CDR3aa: CASSQRDSSGNQPQHF; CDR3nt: TGCGCCAGCAGCCAACGGGACAGCTCTGGCAATCAGCCCCAGCATTTT
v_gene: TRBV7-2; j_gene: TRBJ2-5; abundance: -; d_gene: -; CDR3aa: CASSLVLSRGETQYF; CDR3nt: TGTGCCAGCAGCTTAGTGTTGAGTCGAGGGGAGACCCAGTACTTC
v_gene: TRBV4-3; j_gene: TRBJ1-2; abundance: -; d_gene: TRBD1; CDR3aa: CASSQHRGQDYGYTF; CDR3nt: TGCGCCAGCAGCCAACACAGGGGGCAGGACTATGGCTACACCTTC
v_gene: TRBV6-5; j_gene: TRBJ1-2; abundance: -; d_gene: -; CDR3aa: CASTHPQNYGYTF; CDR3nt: TGTGCCAGCACCCACCCCCAGAACTATGGCTACACCTTC
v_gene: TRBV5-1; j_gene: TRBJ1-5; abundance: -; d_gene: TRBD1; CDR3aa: CASSLAITRDRDLSNQPQHF; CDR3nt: TGCGCCAGCAGCTTGGCGATAACCCGGGACAGGGATTTAAGCAATCAGCCCCAGCATTTT
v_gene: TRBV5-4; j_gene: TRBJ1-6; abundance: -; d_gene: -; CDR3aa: CASSLGEVLMDSPLHF; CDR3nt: TGTGCCAGCAGCTTGGGTGAGGTTTTAATGGATTCACCCCTCCACTTT
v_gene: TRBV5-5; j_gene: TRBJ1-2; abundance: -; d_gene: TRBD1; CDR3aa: CASSNPPGGRGYTF; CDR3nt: TGTGCCAGCAGCAACCCACCAGGGGGCCGGGGCTACACCTTC
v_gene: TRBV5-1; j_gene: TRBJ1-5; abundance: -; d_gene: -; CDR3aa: CASSQGENQPQHF; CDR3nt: TGCGCCAGCAGTCAAGGGGAAAATCAGCCCCAGCATTTT
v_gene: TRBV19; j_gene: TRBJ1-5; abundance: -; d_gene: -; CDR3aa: CASSRLPSNQPQHF; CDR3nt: TGTGCCAGTAGTCGACTTCCTAGCAATCAGCCCCAGCATTTT
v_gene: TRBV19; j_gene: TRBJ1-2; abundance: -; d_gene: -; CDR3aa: CASSLQGLGYTF; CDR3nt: TGTGCCAGTAGTCTTCAGGGACTTGGCTACACCTTC
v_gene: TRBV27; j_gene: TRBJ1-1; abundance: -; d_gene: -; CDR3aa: CAAGIIRAEAFF; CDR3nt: TGTGCCGCAGGCATAATACGCGCTGAAGCTTTCTTT
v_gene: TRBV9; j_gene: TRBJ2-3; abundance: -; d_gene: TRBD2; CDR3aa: CASSVLMRGGTDTQYF; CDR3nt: TGTGCTAGCAGCGTATTGATGCGGGGGGGCACAGATACGCAGTATTTT
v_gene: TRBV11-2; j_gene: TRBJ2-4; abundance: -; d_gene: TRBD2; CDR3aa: CASSLDLAGPF; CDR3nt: TGTGCCAGCAGCTTAGATCTAGCGGGTCCCTTC